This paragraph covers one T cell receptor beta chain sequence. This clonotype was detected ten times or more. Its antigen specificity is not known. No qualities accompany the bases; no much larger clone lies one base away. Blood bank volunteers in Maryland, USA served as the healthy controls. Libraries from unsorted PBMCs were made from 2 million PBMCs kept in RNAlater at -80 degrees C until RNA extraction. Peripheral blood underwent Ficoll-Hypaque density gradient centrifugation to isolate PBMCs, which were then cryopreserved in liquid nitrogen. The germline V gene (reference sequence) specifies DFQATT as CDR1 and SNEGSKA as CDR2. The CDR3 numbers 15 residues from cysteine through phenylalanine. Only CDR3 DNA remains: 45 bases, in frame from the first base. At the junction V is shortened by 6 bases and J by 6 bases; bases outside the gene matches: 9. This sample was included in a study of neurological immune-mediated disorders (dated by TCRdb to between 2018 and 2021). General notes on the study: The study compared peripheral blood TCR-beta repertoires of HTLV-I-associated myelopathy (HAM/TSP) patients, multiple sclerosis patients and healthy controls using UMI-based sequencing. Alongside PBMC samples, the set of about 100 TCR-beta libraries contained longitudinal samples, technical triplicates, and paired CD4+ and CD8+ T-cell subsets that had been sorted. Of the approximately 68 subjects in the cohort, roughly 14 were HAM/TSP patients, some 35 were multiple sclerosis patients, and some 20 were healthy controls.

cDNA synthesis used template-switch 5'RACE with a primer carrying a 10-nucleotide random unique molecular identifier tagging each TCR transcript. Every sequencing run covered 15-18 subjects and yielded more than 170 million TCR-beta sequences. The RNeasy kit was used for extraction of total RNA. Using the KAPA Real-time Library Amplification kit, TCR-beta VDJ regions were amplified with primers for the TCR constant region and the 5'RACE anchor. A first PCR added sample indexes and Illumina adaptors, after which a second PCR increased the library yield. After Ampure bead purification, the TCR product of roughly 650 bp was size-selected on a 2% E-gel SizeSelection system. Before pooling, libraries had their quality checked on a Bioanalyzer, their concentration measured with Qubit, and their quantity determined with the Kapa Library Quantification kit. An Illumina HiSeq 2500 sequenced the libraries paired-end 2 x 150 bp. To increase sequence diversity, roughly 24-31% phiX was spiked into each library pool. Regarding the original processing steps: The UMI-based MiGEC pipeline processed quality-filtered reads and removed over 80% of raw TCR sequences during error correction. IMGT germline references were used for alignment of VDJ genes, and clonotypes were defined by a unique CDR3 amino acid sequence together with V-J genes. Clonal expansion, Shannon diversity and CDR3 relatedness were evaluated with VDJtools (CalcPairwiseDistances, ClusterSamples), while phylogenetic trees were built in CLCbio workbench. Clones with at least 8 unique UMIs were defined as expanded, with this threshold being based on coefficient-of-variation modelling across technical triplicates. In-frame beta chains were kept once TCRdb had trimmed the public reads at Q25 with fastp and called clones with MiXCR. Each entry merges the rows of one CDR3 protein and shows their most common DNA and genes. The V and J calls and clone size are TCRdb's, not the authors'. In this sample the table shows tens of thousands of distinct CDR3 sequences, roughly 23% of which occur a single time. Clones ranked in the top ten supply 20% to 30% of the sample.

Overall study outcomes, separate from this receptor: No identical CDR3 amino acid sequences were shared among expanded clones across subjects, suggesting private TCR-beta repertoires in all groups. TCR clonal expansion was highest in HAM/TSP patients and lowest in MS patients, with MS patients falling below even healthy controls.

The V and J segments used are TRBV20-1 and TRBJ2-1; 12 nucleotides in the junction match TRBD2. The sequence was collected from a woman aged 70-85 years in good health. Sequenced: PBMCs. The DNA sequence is TGCAGTGCCCCCATAGGGACTAGCGGGCCCAATGAGCAGTTCTTC. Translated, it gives CSAPIGTSGPNEQFF.